This T cell receptor beta chain was captured by sequencing in a study of cytomegalovirus exposure and HLA in healthy donors. V lost 0 bases and J 7 bases, leaving 10 bases between the germline ends. The germline gives CDR1 LNHNV, CDR2 YYDKDF (reference sequence). The CDR3 length is 14 residues. With 60 Vbeta and 13 Jbeta primers, the PCR was carried out. Sequenced by immunoSEQ multiplex PCR; TCRdb stores in-frame clones only, minus some. The sample holds roughly 160,000 clones; over 60% are singletons and the top ten take approximately 1.4%. The sequence was obtained from a girl between 5 and 17 years old in good health and CMV-seronegative. The sequencing input was PBMCs. The chain carries TRBV15 and TRBJ1-5; tentative D call: TRBD1 (5 bases). The DNA for the CDR3 is TGTGCCACCAGCAGAGATAATAGGGGACAGCCCCAGCATTTT. Residues: CATSRDNRGQPQHF.